These T cell receptor beta chains were read from a single sample in a study of T cell responses to AZD1222 COVID-19 vaccine. The assay was immunoSEQ multiplex PCR, and TCRdb's table has in-frame clones only and misses some. The sample has tens of thousands of clones, approximately 78% seen once. The specimen was peripheral blood, collected on day 0 of AZD1222 vaccination. The receptors here all came from an adult in good health. Both conserved end residues are part of each CDR3. A D gene is named only where the DNA matches it firmly. Clone size, where shown, is once, few, many, or a class for clones that have expanded.

V	J	size	D	DNA	CDR3
TRBV6-2/TRBV6-3	TRBJ2-1	.	TRBD2	TGTGCCAGCAGTGGCGGGACTAGCGGCTACAATGAGCAGTTCTTC	CASSGGTSGYNEQFF
TRBV30	TRBJ2-7	few	TRBD1	TGTGCCTGGCACCGGGACAGGCCCTACGAGCAGTACTTC	CAWHRDRPYEQYF
TRBV18	TRBJ1-2	once	.	TGTGCCAGCTCACCTCCGGTTGAGAACTATGGCTACACCTTC	CASSPPVENYGYTF
TRBV27	TRBJ1-6	.	.	TGTGCCAGCAGTTTTCGGAGGGAAGGGGGTTCGGATTCACCCCTCCACTTT	CASSFRREGGSDSPLHF
TRBV19	TRBJ1-2	few	.	TGTGCCAGTAGTTTCAAGGGGACCTATGGCTACACCTTC	CASSFKGTYGYTF
TRBV6-5	TRBJ1-6	.	TRBD1	TGTGCCAGCAGACGGGACAGCTTTAATTCACCCCTCCACTTT	CASRRDSFNSPLHF
TRBV6-2/TRBV6-3	TRBJ2-7	.	.	TGTGCCAGCAGTTACCCCGACGGACAAGTCTACGAGCAGTACTTC	CASSYPDGQVYEQYF
TRBV5-6	TRBJ1-2	.	.	TGTGCCAGCAGCTTGGTAGGGATGAACTATGGCTACACCTTC	CASSLVGMNYGYTF
TRBV19	TRBJ1-2	.	.	TGTGCCAGTAGTATGAGTCGGGGGCGAGCTAACTATGGCTACACCTTC	CASSMSRGRANYGYTF
TRBV5-1	TRBJ1-1	.	.	TGCGCCAGCAGCTTGGGTGGCGGATACACTGAAGCTTTCTTT	CASSLGGGYTEAFF
TRBV5-5	TRBJ1-2	.	TRBD1	TGTGCCAGCAGCTTGGCTTATTACGGGACAGGGCATGGCTACACCTTC	CASSLAYYGTGHGYTF
TRBV7-6	TRBJ2-6	.	TRBD1	TGTGCCAGCAGCTTACCGGGACAGGGGGCGCTCGGGGCCAACGTCCTGACTTTC	CASSLPGQGALGANVLTF
TRBV7-6	TRBJ2-5	.	.	TGTGCCAGCAGCTTAGAAGCTGGTACAGAGACCCAGTACTTC	CASSLEAGTETQYF
TRBV7-2	TRBJ1-2	.	.	TGTGCCAGCAGCTTAGGAGCGGCCCTTGACCTCTATGGCTACACCTTC	CASSLGAALDLYGYTF
TRBV24-1	TRBJ1-2	.	TRBD1	TGTGCCACCAGTGCGACAGGGGACTATGGCTACACCTTC	CATSATGDYGYTF
TRBV5-4	TRBJ1-4	once	.	TGTGCCAGCAGCCTCCGACAGCCCGGGAGTGAAAAACTGTTTTTT	CASSLRQPGSEKLFF
TRBV28	TRBJ1-3	.	.	TGTGCCAGCAGTGGGAATGGCTACTCTGGAAACACCATATATTTT	CASSGNGYSGNTIYF
TRBV7-9	TRBJ2-3	.	.	TGTGCCAGCAGCTTTATCGCGGTGACAGATACGCAGTATTTT	CASSFIAVTDTQYF
TRBV5-1	TRBJ2-7	.	.	TGCGCCAGCAGCCTGGGGGGAACGTACTCCTACGAGCAGTACTTC	CASSLGGTYSYEQYF
TRBV19	TRBJ1-1	.	.	TGTGCCAGTAGTATAGGTGCGAACACTGAAGCTTTCTTT	CASSIGANTEAFF
TRBV4-3	TRBJ2-4	once	TRBD2	TGCGCCAGCAGCCAAGAGGTCAGCCTCCGAACGCTAGCGGGGTCAGACAAAAACATTCAGTACTTC	CASSQEVSLRTLAGSDKNIQYF
TRBV6-4	TRBJ1-5	once	.	TGTGCCAGCAGTGACGGCAGGGGAGGTCATCAGCCCCAGCATTTT	CASSDGRGGHQPQHF
TRBV6-5	TRBJ1-4	.	.	TGTGCCAGCAGTAGGACGCATTTTAGAGAAAAACTGTTTTTT	CASSRTHFREKLFF
TRBV12-3/TRBV12-4	TRBJ2-7	.	TRBD1	TGTGCCAGCAGTGACCGGGACAGGTCCTTGTACTTC	CASSDRDRSLYF
TRBV7-8	TRBJ1-5	.	TRBD1	TGTGCCAGCAGCCCGGGACAGGGCAGTCAGCCCCAGCATTTT	CASSPGQGSQPQHF
TRBV28	TRBJ1-1	.	TRBD1	TGTGCCAGCACCATAGGGGACAGGGCGAACACTGAAGCTTTCTTT	CASTIGDRANTEAFF
TRBV7-2	TRBJ1-6	.	TRBD1	TGTGCCAGCAGCTTGGAGGGGACAGGGACGGCCCTCCACTTT	CASSLEGTGTALHF
TRBV28	TRBJ2-5	.	.	TGTGCCAGCAGTTTATGGAGGGAGCAAGAGACCCAGTACTTC	CASSLWREQETQYF
TRBV5-1	TRBJ2-1	few	TRBD2	TGCGCCAGCAGCTTGGTCAGGGAGGGACTAGCGGGAGTCCATGAGCAGTTCTTC	CASSLVREGLAGVHEQFF
TRBV19	TRBJ2-4	few	.	TGTGCCAGCCCTCCCGGGGCCCTGGCTGGAAACATTCAGTACTTC	CASPPGALAGNIQYF
TRBV5-1	TRBJ2-1	.	TRBD2	TGCGCCAGCAGCAGGCTAGCGGGGGCCCAGTTCTTC	CASSRLAGAQFF
TRBV5-4	TRBJ2-5	.	.	TGTGCCAGCAGCTTGGGTTTTGAAGAGACCCAGTACTTC	CASSLGFEETQYF
TRBV7-8	TRBJ2-5	.	.	TGTGCCAGCAGCTCTTATGCCATTACAGTACAAGAGACCCAGTACTTC	CASSSYAITVQETQYF
TRBV7-2	TRBJ2-2	.	TRBD2	TGTGCCAGCAGCTTGGGACTAGCGGGAGGGTCGAACACCGGGGAGCTGTTTTTT	CASSLGLAGGSNTGELFF
TRBV30	TRBJ1-1	.	.	TGTGCCTGGAGTTGGGGGGCGGGAGCTTTCTTT	CAWSWGAGAFF
TRBV19	TRBJ1-4	.	TRBD1	TGTGCCAGCTGGAACAGGGGGGGTGAAAAACTGTTTTTT	CASWNRGGEKLFF
TRBV28	TRBJ2-1	.	TRBD1	TGTGCCAGCAGTCATCGACAGGGGCGCAATGAGCAGTTCTTC	CASSHRQGRNEQFF
TRBV3-1/TRBV3-2	TRBJ2-6	.	.	TGTGCCAGCAGCCCCGATTCCTCTGGGGCCAACGTCCTGACTTTC	CASSPDSSGANVLTF
TRBV28	TRBJ2-7	.	TRBD1	TGTGCCAGCAAGACAGGGGGCGCGTACGAGCAGTACTTC	CASKTGGAYEQYF
TRBV6-4	TRBJ1-1	.	.	TGTGCCAGCGGCATAACATCGACTGAGAACACTGAAGCTTTCTTT	CASGITSTENTEAFF
TRBV6-5	TRBJ1-2	.	.	TGTGCCAGCAGTTTATGGTCAGGGGATTCTAACTATGGCTACACCTTC	CASSLWSGDSNYGYTF
TRBV6-5	TRBJ2-3	few	.	TGTGCCAGCAGTTACTCCCGCCCAGATACGCAGTATTTT	CASSYSRPDTQYF
TRBV7-6	TRBJ2-1	.	TRBD2	TGTGCCAGCAGCCGACTAGCGGACACATACCCTAGCTCCTACAATGAGCAGTTCTTC	CASSRLADTYPSSYNEQFF
TRBV18	TRBJ1-1	.	.	TGTGCCAGCTCACCTGGGAACACTGAAGCTTTCTTT	CASSPGNTEAFF
TRBV30	TRBJ2-3	.	.	TGTGCCTGGAGTGGAGGCCGCACAGATACGCAGTATTTT	CAWSGGRTDTQYF
TRBV14	TRBJ2-7	.	TRBD1	TGTGCCAGCAGCCCGAAATCGGGACAGACTCGTTTCTACGAGCAGTACTTC	CASSPKSGQTRFYEQYF
TRBV6-2/TRBV6-3	TRBJ2-7	.	TRBD2	TGTGCCAGCAGTTACAATAGCGGGAGGGCGTACTACGAGCAGTACTTC	CASSYNSGRAYYEQYF
TRBV7-9	TRBJ2-2	.	.	TGTGCCAGCAGCTTAGATACCTACACCGGGGAGCTGTTTTTT	CASSLDTYTGELFF
TRBV12-2	TRBJ2-2	.	.	TGTGCAAGTATTGGGGTTGCGAACACCGGGGAGCTGTTTTTT	CASIGVANTGELFF
TRBV4-1	TRBJ2-7	.	TRBD2	TGCGCCAGCAGCCAAGACGCTAGCGGGACTACCTACGAGCAGTACTTC	CASSQDASGTTYEQYF
TRBV25-1	TRBJ1-4	.	.	TGTGCCAGCAGTCTTGGGACGGCTAATGAAAAACTGTTTTTT	CASSLGTANEKLFF
TRBV4-2	TRBJ1-3	few	.	TGTGCCAGCAGCCAAGACGGGGGATCCGGAAACACCATATATTTT	CASSQDGGSGNTIYF